Listed below are T cell receptor beta chains from one sample, sequenced in a study of cytomegalovirus exposure and HLA in healthy donors. The repertoire was sequenced with immunoSEQ multiplex PCR; TCRdb's copy has only in-frame clones and lacks some. The table has a few hundred thousand clones, approximately 90% seen once. The sequenced material came from PBMCs. These receptors all come from a woman between 18 and 29 years old in good health and CMV-seronegative. Both conserved end residues are part of each CDR3. The order of the fields is clone size, V gene, D gene, J gene, CDR3 DNA, CDR3 protein. D genes are given only for firm matches. Size tells how often a clone was seen (once, few, many) or the class of an expanded clone, and some rows leave it out.

-,TRBV5-6,-,TRBJ2-2,TGTGCCAGCAGCTTGACAGCGAACACCGGGGAGCTGTTTTTT,CASSLTANTGELFF
-,TRBV15,-,TRBJ1-2,TGTGCCACCAGCAGAGGCGGACAGACTTATGGCTACACCTTC,CATSRGGQTYGYTF
few,TRBV5-6,-,TRBJ2-1,TGTGCCAGCAGCTTACTAGCTCACTCCTACAATGAGCAGTTCTTC,CASSLLAHSYNEQFF
-,TRBV29-1,-,TRBJ2-1,TGCAGCGTTGGAGGGAGTAATGAGCAGTTCTTC,CSVGGSNEQFF
-,TRBV30,-,TRBJ2-5,TGTGCCTGGGAAGAGGGAATGGAGACCCAGTACTTC,CAWEEGMETQYF
-,TRBV28,-,TRBJ2-1,TGTGCCAGCAGTTTATCCACAGGGATAGATGAGCAGTTCTTC,CASSLSTGIDEQFF
-,TRBV10-3,-,TRBJ1-3,TGTGCCACCGGTATCTCTGGAAACACCATATATTTT,CATGISGNTIYF
-,TRBV7-8,-,TRBJ2-7,TGTGCCAGCAGCTTACTCCAGGGTAGAAGCGGGTTCAGCTCCTACGAGCAGTACTTC,CASSLLQGRSGFSSYEQYF
-,TRBV30,TRBD2,TRBJ2-1,TGTGCCTGGAGTGCTCCGGGGACGGGGAGACTAGCGGGACGAAGTAGGAATGAGCAGTTCTTC,CAWSAPGTGRLAGRSRNEQFF
few,TRBV5-1,TRBD2,TRBJ2-1,TGCGCCAGCAGCCCGGGACTAGCGGGGAGCTACAATGAGCAGTTCTTC,CASSPGLAGSYNEQFF
-,TRBV29-1,-,TRBJ1-1,TGCAGCGTTGTCGGGGGGGCTGGCACTGAAGCTTTCTTT,CSVVGGAGTEAFF
-,TRBV6-5,-,TRBJ1-1,TGTGCCAGCACCCTGGAGGGAAGGGGTGAAGCTTTCTTT,CASTLEGRGEAFF
-,TRBV6-1,TRBD1,TRBJ2-7,TGTGCCAGCAGTCCGGGACAGGCGACCTACGAGCAGTACTTC,CASSPGQATYEQYF
-,TRBV6-5,-,TRBJ2-7,TGTGCCAGCAGTTCCACAACCCACGAGCAGTACTTC,CASSSTTHEQYF
-,TRBV29-1,-,TRBJ2-7,TGCAGCGTTGTAAGGCAGGCGGGGCCAAGCTACGAGCAGTACTTC,CSVVRQAGPSYEQYF
-,TRBV15,-,TRBJ1-4,TGTGCCACCAGCAGAGATTCCGATGAAAAACTGTTTTTT,CATSRDSDEKLFF
-,TRBV5-6,-,TRBJ2-7,TGTGCCAGCAGCTTGGATCTTGGGCCCCGCTACGAGCAGTACTTC,CASSLDLGPRYEQYF
-,TRBV20-1,-,TRBJ1-6,TGCAGTGCTAGTGGTCCGAACCGGCACTTT,CSASGPNRHF
-,TRBV11-3,-,TRBJ2-2,TGTGCCAGCAGCTTAAGGGGTACTAACACCGGGGAGCTGTTTTTT,CASSLRGTNTGELFF
-,TRBV5-1,-,TRBJ1-1,TGCGCCAGCAGCTTGGAGGGGGTGGGAGCTTTCTTT,CASSLEGVGAFF
-,TRBV5-6,TRBD2,TRBJ2-5,TGTGCCAGCACCCCAACTAGCGGGGTTCAAGAGACCCAGTACTTC,CASTPTSGVQETQYF
-,TRBV19,TRBD1,TRBJ2-7,TGTGCCAGTAGTGATCAGGGGACAGGGGACTACGAGCAGTACTTC,CASSDQGTGDYEQYF
-,TRBV2,TRBD1,TRBJ1-4,TGTGCCAGCAGTCCAACAACAGGGGCGTATAATGAAAAACTGTTTTTT,CASSPTTGAYNEKLFF
-,TRBV28,TRBD2,TRBJ2-2,TGTGCCAGCAGTTCGGGAGGGGGGTATACCGGGGAGCTGTTTTTT,CASSSGGGYTGELFF
-,TRBV28,TRBD2,TRBJ2-7,TGTGCCAGCAGTAAAACTAGCGTATCCTACGAGCAGTACTTC,CASSKTSVSYEQYF
-,TRBV7-6,-,TRBJ2-5,TGTGCCAGCAGCTTAGTACCAGGGCGAGAAGAGACCCAGTACTTC,CASSLVPGREETQYF
-,TRBV29-1,-,TRBJ2-2,TGCAGCGTTGCAGGGAAACTACCAGCGAACACCGGGGAGCTGTTTTTT,CSVAGKLPANTGELFF
-,TRBV2,TRBD1,TRBJ1-4,TGTGCCAGCAGTTTTAGGACAGGGCGGGTAAAACTGTTTTTT,CASSFRTGRVKLFF
-,TRBV5-1,-,TRBJ1-6,TGCGCCAGCAGCTTGTCGGACATTAATTCACCCCTCCACTTT,CASSLSDINSPLHF
-,TRBV28,TRBD2,TRBJ2-1,TGTGCCAGCAGGACGGGACTAGCGGGAGTGGATGAGCAGTTCTTC,CASRTGLAGVDEQFF
-,TRBV27,TRBD2,TRBJ2-7,TGTGCCAGCACCCTTCCTAAGGGCGGGAGGGGGTCCTACGAGCAGTACTTC,CASTLPKGGRGSYEQYF
-,TRBV5-6,-,TRBJ2-7,TGTGCCAGCAGCTTGGAGGCGGGCTCGGCCGGCTACGAGCAGTACTTC,CASSLEAGSAGYEQYF
-,TRBV9,TRBD1,TRBJ1-3,TGTGCCAGCAGCACCGGGACAGGGGTGTACACCATATATTTT,CASSTGTGVYTIYF
-,TRBV19,TRBD1,TRBJ1-2,TGTGCCAGTAGCCAGGGGACAGGGTCTCACTATGGCTACACCTTC,CASSQGTGSHYGYTF
-,TRBV21-1,-,TRBJ2-7,TGTGCCAGCAGCAAAAGGCCTGGTGTTACAGCCACCGAGCAGTACTTC,CASSKRPGVTATEQYF
-,TRBV27,-,TRBJ1-2,TGTGCCAGCAGTTTACAGGGCCGAAACTATGGCTACACCTTC,CASSLQGRNYGYTF
-,TRBV30,-,TRBJ1-1,TGTGCCTGGAGTTCCCCGCGGGAAGCTTTCTTT,CAWSSPREAFF
-,TRBV10-2,-,TRBJ1-5,TGCGCCAGCACGCAGGGCAGCAATCAGCCCCAGCATTTT,CASTQGSNQPQHF
-,TRBV4-2,TRBD1,TRBJ1-1,TGTGCCAGCAGCCAGGCGGACAGGTCGGGGACTGAAGCTTTCTTT,CASSQADRSGTEAFF
-,TRBV4-1,-,TRBJ2-3,TGCGCCAGCAGCCAAGACGACAGGACTAGCACAGATACGCAGTATTTT,CASSQDDRTSTDTQYF
-,TRBV18,TRBD2,TRBJ2-1,TGTGCCAGCTCCAACTCAGCCGGGACTAGCGGGAGGATAAGCTCCTACAATGAGCAGTTCTTC,CASSNSAGTSGRISSYNEQFF
-,TRBV4-1,-,TRBJ1-5,TGCGCCAGCAGCCAAGCCCTAAATCAGCCCCAGCATTTT,CASSQALNQPQHF
-,TRBV27,TRBD2,TRBJ2-7,TGTGCCAGCAGTTTTTTTCTGGGCGGGAGAGTTTCCGAGCAGTACTTC,CASSFFLGGRVSEQYF
-,TRBV11-2,TRBD1,TRBJ1-6,TGTGCCAGCAGCCAACATCCCGGACAGGGGGCGAGGTCACCCCTCCACTTT,CASSQHPGQGARSPLHF
-,TRBV19,-,TRBJ2-5,TGTGCCAGTAGTATCTCCAGGTCGGTGGGGAAGGGGGAGACCCAGTACTTC,CASSISRSVGKGETQYF
-,TRBV11-2,TRBD1,TRBJ1-2,TGTGCCAGCAGCTTACTTACAGGGGGCGATGGCTACACCTTC,CASSLLTGGDGYTF
-,TRBV6-6,-,TRBJ1-5,TGTGCCAGCAGTTACCCAGGGGGCAATCAGCCCCAGCATTTT,CASSYPGGNQPQHF
-,TRBV11-3,-,TRBJ1-1,TGTGCCAGCAGCTTAGACCCCGCGAGAGGGGAAGCTTTCTTT,CASSLDPARGEAFF
-,TRBV28,TRBD2,TRBJ2-7,TGTGCCAGCAGTTTCGCGGGAGGGCCACGGTACGAGCAGTACTTC,CASSFAGGPRYEQYF
-,TRBV7-7,-,TRBJ2-7,TGTGCTAGCAGCTTACGCGGCTCCTACGAGCAGTACTTC,CASSLRGSYEQYF
-,TRBV29-1,-,TRBJ1-2,TGCAGCGTAGACGGAGAGCACTATGGCTACACCTTC,CSVDGEHYGYTF
-,TRBV10-3,-,TRBJ1-4,TGTGCCATCAGTGGGTCCCAGGGGAATGAAAAACTGTTTTTT,CAISGSQGNEKLFF
-,TRBV15,-,TRBJ2-1,TGTGCCACCAGCAGAGATTTTCGGGAGCAGTTCTTC,CATSRDFREQFF
-,TRBV2,-,TRBJ1-4,TGTGCCAGCAGGCAGGACAGCTGGGAAAAACTGTTTTTT,CASRQDSWEKLFF
-,TRBV5-1,-,TRBJ2-7,TGCGCCAGCAGCTTGTTTGCCGGGTCCCCCTACGAGCAGTACTTC,CASSLFAGSPYEQYF